The next 15 T cell receptor beta chains were all read from a single sample in a study of Graves' ophthalmopathy and Graves' hyperthyroidism. Investigators amplified TCR beta CDR3 regions from RNA transcripts. The first-round RT-PCR employed HTBI primers together with the Qiagen OneStep RT-PCR kit. A multiplex PCR was then performed as the second round. TCRdb itself ran the multiplex PCR reads through MiXCR, one entry per CDR3 protein. In the table there are around 660,000 distinct CDR3 sequences, approximately 39% of which are singletons. Source material: peripheral blood. Receptor source: an adult man with Graves' ophthalmopathy.

The chain links TRBV12-5 to TRBJ1-1; D gene uncertain. The CDR3 loop spans 11 amino acids. Germline CDR1 reads LGHNT; CDR2 reads FRNRAP. Trimming pared 6 bases from V and 1 base from J, leaving 3 bases between. CDR3 loop: CASGENTEAFF. For the CDR3, the DNA is TGTGCTAGTGGGGAGAACACTGAAGCTTTCTTT.

With respect to this clonotype: A single base separates this from a much larger clone, so it may be a read error. The chain carries TRBV10-3 and TRBJ2-5; D gene ambiguous. This CDR3 is 14 amino acids long. Germline assignment: CDR1 ENHRY and CDR2 SYGVKD. V gave up 5 bases and J gave up 2 bases, with 12 bases separating them. The CDR3 DNA follows: TGTGCCATCAGTTTATCCAGTATTCAAGAGACCCAGTACTTC. Protein product: CAISLSSIQETQYF.

This clonotype was observed at least ten times. Mismatch with germline at one junction end may stem from a read error. The chain combines TRBV10-3 with TRBJ1-1, with TRBD1 as a possible D gene (5 bases). The CDR3 is made up of 13 amino acids. Germline CDR1 ENHRY, CDR2 SYGVKD. CDR3 in amino acids: CASSASGFSEAFF. Here the CDR3 DNA reads TGTGCCAGCAGTGCTTCAGGGTTCTCTGAAGCTTTCTTT.

At least ten counts were recorded for this clonotype. The chain employs TRBV29-1 and TRBJ1-2, with no clear D. Trimming left V 7 bases short and J 4 bases short, with 10 bases between. The CDR3 runs to 11 residues. Germline V lookup: CDR1 SQVTM, CDR2 ANQGSEA. The CDR3 DNA follows: TGCAGCGCCCCCGCGGGCTATGGCTACACCTTC. Its translation: CSAPAGYGYTF. The full variable domain, completed using reference TRBV29-1 and TRBJ1-2, is SAVISQKPSRDICQRGTSLTIQCQVDSQVTMMFWYRQQPGQSLTLIATANQGSEATYESGFVIDKFPISRPNLTFSTLTVSNMSPEDSSIYLCSAPAGYGYTFGSGTRLTVV.

Ten or more counts support this clonotype. The chain recombines TRBV9 with TRBJ1-1; a weak D match, TRBD1 (6 bases). The germline CDR1 and CDR2 sequences are SGDLS and YYNGEE. V lost 3 bases and J 1 base, leaving 13 bases between the germline ends. The CDR3 contains 15 residues. The CDR3, as DNA: TGTGCCAGCAGCGCCCGGACAGACGGGAACACTGAAGCTTTCTTT. The encoded protein is CASSARTDGNTEAFF.

This clonotype occurred many times. This chain connects TRBV3-1 to TRBJ1-3, with D tentatively TRBD1 (5 bases). V shed 2 bases and J shed 0 bases, with 5 bases lying between them. CDR1 is LGHDT, CDR2 YNNKEL, per germline (reference sequence). This CDR3 contains 14 residues. The CDR3 region is CASSQRGSGNTIYF. The CDR3 coding sequence is TGTGCCAGCAGCCAAAGGGGCTCTGGAAACACCATATATTTT.

The chain links TRBV5-1 to TRBJ2-7; 10 bases fit TRBD1. Trimming removed 5 bases from V and 6 bases from J; junction bases left unmatched: 8. Germline V gives CDR1 SGHRS, CDR2 YFSETQ. The length of the CDR3 is 14 residues. CDR3 nucleotide sequence: TGCGCCAGCAGACCCGGGACAGGGGATTTCGAGCAGTACTTC. It codes for CASRPGTGDFEQYF.

This clonotype appeared many times. J is TRBJ1-1 and V is TRBV12-5; D gene uncertain. Per germline, CDR1 LGHNT and CDR2 FRNRAP. The CDR3 spans 14 residues. The ends were cut back, 7 bases at V and 2 bases at J, with 14 bases in the middle. CDR3: CASASTPPNTEAFF. In DNA form, the CDR3 reads TGTGCTAGTGCTTCGACCCCCCCCAACACTGAAGCTTTCTTT.

This clonotype was recorded a few times. The chain combines TRBV3-1 with TRBJ1-6; no clear D gene. V gave up 2 bases and J gave up 0 bases, with 8 bases separating them. The CDR3 has 16 residues. In germline, CDR1 is LGHDT, CDR2 YNNKEL (reference sequence). The CDR3 reads CASSQTRSSYNSPLHF. For the CDR3, the DNA is TGTGCCAGCAGCCAAACCAGGAGCTCCTATAATTCACCCCTCCACTTT.

This clonotype was counted many times. This chain's CDR3 is CASSLGHLGATEAFF. CDR3 bases: TGTGCCAGCAGCTTAGGACACCTCGGGGCCACTGAAGCTTTCTTT. The chain links TRBV11-2 to TRBJ1-1; a possible D gene is TRBD1 (5 bases). V was trimmed by 1 base and J by 4 bases, leaving 13 bases between them. Per the germline V gene, CDR1 is SGHAT and CDR2 is FQNNGV. The CDR3 length is 15 residues.

The rearrangement uses TRBV7-9 and TRBJ2-5; D is perhaps TRBD2 (5 bases). The length of the CDR3 is 19 residues. V dropped 5 bases and J dropped 2 bases, with 27 bases sitting between them. CDR1 and CDR2 (germline): SEHNR, FQNEAQ (reference sequence). Written as DNA, the CDR3 is TGTGCCAGCAGCATGGGCGGTAGAGCGAACACCGGGGAGCAAGAGACCCAGTACTTC. Its protein is CASSMGGRANTGEQETQYF.

This rearrangement joins TRBV4-1 to TRBJ2-7; D remains ambiguous. Germline CDR1 and CDR2: MGHRA and YSYEKL. Deletions cut 2 bases from V and 2 bases from J, with 13 bases between. The CDR3 is made up of 15 amino acids. The CDR3 loop reads CASSQSGAPTYEQYF. The DNA of the CDR3 is TGCGCCAGCAGCCAATCCGGAGCTCCTACCTACGAGCAGTACTTC.

This chain links TRBV3-1 with TRBJ1-2; the D is unclear. The germline CDR1 and CDR2 sequences are LGHDT and YNNKEL (reference sequence). The CDR3 contains 15 residues. The ends were cut back, 0 bases at V and 4 bases at J, with 12 bases in the middle. CDR3 sequence: CASSQDYGGSYGYTF. The CDR3 region has the DNA TGTGCCAGCAGCCAAGATTATGGAGGATCCTATGGCTACACCTTC.

Worth noting for this clonotype: Here the CDR3 omits its conserved ending phenylalanine or tryptophan, so a read error is the likely source. The V gene is TRBV12-3 or TRBV12-4, the J gene TRBJ1-5; weak D call: TRBD1 (5 bases). The CDR3 has 14 amino acids. The CDR3 DNA follows: TGTGCTAGCCGACCTTCAGGGAGCAATCAGCCCCAGCATTCT. The encoded protein is CASRPSGSNQPQHS.

The chain couples TRBV7-3 to TRBJ2-7, with D possibly matching TRBD2 (5 bases). This CDR3 has 12 residues. Germline loops: CDR1 SGHTA, CDR2 FQGTGA. The V end lost 6 bases, the J end lost 5 bases, and 11 bases lay between the germline ends. The CDR3 bases are TGTGCCAGCAGTTCCACTAGACACGAGCAGTACTTC. Translating gives CASSSTRHEQYF.